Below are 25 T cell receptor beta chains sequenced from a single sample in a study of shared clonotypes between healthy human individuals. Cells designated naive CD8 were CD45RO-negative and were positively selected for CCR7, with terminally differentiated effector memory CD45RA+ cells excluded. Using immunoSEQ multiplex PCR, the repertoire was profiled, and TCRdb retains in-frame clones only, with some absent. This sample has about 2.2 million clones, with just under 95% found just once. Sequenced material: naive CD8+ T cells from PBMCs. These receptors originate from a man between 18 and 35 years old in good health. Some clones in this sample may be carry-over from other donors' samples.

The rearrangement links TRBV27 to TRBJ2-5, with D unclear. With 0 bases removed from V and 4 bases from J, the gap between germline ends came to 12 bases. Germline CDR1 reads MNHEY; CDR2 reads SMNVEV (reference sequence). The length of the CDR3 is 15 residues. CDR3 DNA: TGTGCCAGCAGTTTATCGTTTTCCAGATTAGAGACCCAGTACTTC. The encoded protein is CASSLSFSRLETQYF.

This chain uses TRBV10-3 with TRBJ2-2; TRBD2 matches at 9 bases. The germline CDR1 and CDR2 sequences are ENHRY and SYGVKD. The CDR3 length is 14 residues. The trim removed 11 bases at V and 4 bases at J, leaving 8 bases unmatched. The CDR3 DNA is TGTGCCTCAATAGCGGGAGACCTCACCGGGGAGCTGTTTTTT. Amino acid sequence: CASIAGDLTGELFF.

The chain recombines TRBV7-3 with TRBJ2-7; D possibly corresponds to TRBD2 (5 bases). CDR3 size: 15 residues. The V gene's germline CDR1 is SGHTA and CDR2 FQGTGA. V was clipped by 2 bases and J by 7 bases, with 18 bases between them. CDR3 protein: CASSLSGSPRGEQYF. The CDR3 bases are TGTGCCAGCAGCTTATCGGGCAGCCCCCGAGGGGAGCAGTACTTC.

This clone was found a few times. The CDR3 DNA reads as TGTGCCAGCAGTCCGACAGGGCTAACTGGGGAAAAACTGTTTTTT. This sequence encodes CASSPTGLTGEKLFF. The chain combines TRBV11-2 with TRBJ1-4; 7 positions match TRBD1. This CDR3 contains 15 residues. The V gene's germline CDR1 is SGHAT and CDR2 FQNNGV. Unmatched junction bases numbered 12, after V lost 6 bases and J lost 8 bases.

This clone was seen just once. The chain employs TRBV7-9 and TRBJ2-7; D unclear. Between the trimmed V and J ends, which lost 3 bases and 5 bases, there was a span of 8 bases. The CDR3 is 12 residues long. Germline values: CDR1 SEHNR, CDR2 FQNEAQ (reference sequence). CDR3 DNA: TGTGCCAGCAGCTTTGAGGTAAACGAGCAGTACTTC. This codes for CASSFEVNEQYF.

CDR3 DNA: TGTGCCAGCAGCGCGGGAGCCCCGGGCAATGAGCAGTTCTTC. Amino acid sequence: CASSAGAPGNEQFF. The chain carries TRBV28 and TRBJ2-1; 7 bases line up with TRBD2. The CDR3 is made up of 14 amino acids. V dropped 6 bases and J dropped 6; count of bases not matched to a gene: 8. The germline V gene encodes CDR1 MDHEN and CDR2 SYDVKM.

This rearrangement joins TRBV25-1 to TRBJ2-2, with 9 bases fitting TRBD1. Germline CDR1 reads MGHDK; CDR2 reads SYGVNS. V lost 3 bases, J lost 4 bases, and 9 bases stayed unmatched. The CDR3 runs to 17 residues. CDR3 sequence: CASSDRPGQGRTGELFF. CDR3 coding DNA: TGTGCCAGCAGTGATCGCCCGGGACAGGGTCGCACCGGGGAGCTGTTTTTT.

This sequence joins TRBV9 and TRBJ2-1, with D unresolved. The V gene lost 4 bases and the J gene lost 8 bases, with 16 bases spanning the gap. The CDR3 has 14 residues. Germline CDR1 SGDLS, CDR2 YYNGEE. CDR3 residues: CASSPLTPGDEQFF. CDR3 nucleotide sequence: TGTGCCAGCAGCCCTCTCACCCCGGGCGATGAGCAGTTCTTC.

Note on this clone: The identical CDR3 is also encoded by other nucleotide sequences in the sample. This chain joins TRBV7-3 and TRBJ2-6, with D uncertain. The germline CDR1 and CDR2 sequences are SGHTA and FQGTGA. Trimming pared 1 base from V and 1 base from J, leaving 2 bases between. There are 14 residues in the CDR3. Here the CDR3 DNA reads TGTGCCAGCAGCTTAAGTTCTGGGGCCAACGTCCTGACTTTC. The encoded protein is CASSLSSGANVLTF.

CDR3 in DNA: TGTGCCAGCAGCCCCATGGTCGGACCCGAGCAGTACTTC. Protein product: CASSPMVGPEQYF. The rearrangement joins TRBV7-9 to TRBJ2-7; no reliable D call. Germline V gene lookup returns CDR1 SEHNR and CDR2 FQNEAQ (reference sequence). The CDR3 runs to 13 residues. V lost 5 bases and J lost 6, with 14 bases in between. Full variable domain (outside the CDR3, taken from reference TRBV7-9 and TRBJ2-7): DTGVSQNPRHKITKRGQNVTFRCDPISEHNRLYWYRQTLGQGPEFLTYFQNEAQLEKSRLLSDRFSAERPKGSFSTLEIQRTEQGDSAMYLCASSPMVGPEQYFGPGTRLTVT.

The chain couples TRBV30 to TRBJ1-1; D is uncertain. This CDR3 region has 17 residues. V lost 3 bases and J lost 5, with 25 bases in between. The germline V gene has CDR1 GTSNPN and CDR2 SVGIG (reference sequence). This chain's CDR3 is CAWRGDPTALVVTEAFF. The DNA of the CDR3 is TGTGCCTGGAGGGGCGACCCAACAGCCCTGGTCGTGACTGAAGCTTTCTTT.

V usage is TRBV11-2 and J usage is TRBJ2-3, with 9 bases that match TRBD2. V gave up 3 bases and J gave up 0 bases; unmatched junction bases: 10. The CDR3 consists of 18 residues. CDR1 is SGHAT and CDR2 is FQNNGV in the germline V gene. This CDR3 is CASSFRREGRSSTDTQYF. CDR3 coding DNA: TGTGCCAGCAGCTTCCGGCGGGAGGGCCGCTCTAGCACAGATACGCAGTATTTT.

In DNA, the CDR3 is TGTGCCAGCAGTCCCCCCGTGGGGACCCAGTACTTC. It yields the protein CASSPPVGTQYF. The V gene is TRBV28, the J gene TRBJ2-5, with D uncertain. The CDR3 is 12 residues long. Germline V lookup: CDR1 MDHEN, CDR2 SYDVKM. V gave up 5 bases and J gave up 7 bases, with 11 bases separating them.

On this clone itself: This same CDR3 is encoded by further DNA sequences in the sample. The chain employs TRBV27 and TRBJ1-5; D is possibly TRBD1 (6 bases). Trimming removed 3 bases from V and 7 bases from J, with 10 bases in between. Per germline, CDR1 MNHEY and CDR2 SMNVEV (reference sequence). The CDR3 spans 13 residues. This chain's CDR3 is CASSLGGRQPQHF. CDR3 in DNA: TGTGCCAGCAGTTTGGGGGGGCGACAGCCCCAGCATTTT.

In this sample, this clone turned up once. The CDR3 DNA is TGTGCCAGCAGCGTAGACCCAGGGTTGAACACTGAAGCTTTCTTT. Protein product: CASSVDPGLNTEAFF. The gene calls are TRBV9 and TRBJ1-1; D might be TRBD1 (5 bases). The length of the CDR3 is 15 residues. The germline V gene encodes CDR1 SGDLS and CDR2 YYNGEE. V gave up 0 bases and J gave up 0 bases, with 9 bases separating them. Full variable domain (remainder filled in from reference TRBV9 and TRBJ1-1): DSGVTQTPKHLITATGQRVTLRCSPRSGDLSVYWYQQSLDQGLQFLIQYYNGEERAKGNILERFSAQQFPDLHSELNLSSLELGDSALYFCASSVDPGLNTEAFFGQGTRLTVV.

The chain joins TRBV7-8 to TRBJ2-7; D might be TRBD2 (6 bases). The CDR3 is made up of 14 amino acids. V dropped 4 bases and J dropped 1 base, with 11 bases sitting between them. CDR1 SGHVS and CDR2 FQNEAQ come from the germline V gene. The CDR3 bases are TGTGCCAGCAGCTCTCGACTAGATTCCTACGAGCAGTACTTC. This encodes CASSSRLDSYEQYF.

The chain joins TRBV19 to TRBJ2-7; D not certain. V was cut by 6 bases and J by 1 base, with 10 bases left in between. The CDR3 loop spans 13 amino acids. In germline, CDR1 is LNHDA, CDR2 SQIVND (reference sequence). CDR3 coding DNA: TGTGCCAGTAGCCCCACTATGTCCTACGAGCAGTACTTC. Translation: CASSPTMSYEQYF.

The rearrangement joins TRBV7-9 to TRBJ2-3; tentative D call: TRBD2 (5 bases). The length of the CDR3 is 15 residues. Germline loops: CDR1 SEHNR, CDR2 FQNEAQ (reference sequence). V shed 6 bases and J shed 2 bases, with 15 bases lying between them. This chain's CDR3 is CASRRADAFTDTQYF. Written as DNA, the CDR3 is TGTGCCAGCAGGAGGGCGGACGCCTTCACAGATACGCAGTATTTT.

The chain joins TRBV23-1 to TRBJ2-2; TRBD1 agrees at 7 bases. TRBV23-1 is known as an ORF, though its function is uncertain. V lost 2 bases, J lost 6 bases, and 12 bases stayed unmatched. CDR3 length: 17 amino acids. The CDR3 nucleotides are TGCGCCAGCAGTCAAGAGGGGGCGGATCTCCACCCCGGGGAGCTGTTTTTT. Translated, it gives CASSQEGADLHPGELFF.

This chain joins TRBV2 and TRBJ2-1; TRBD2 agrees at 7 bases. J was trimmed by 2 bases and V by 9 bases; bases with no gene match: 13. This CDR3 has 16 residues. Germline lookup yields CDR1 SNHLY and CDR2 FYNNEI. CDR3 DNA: TGTGCCAGTGATAAACCGGGGGAGGGCCCCTACAATGAGCAGTTCTTC. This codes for CASDKPGEGPYNEQFF.

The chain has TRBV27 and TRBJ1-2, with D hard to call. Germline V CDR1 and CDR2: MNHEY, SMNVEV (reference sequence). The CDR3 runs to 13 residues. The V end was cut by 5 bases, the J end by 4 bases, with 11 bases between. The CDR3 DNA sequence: TGTGCCAGCAGTCCTCAAGCCCCCTATGGCTACACCTTC. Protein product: CASSPQAPYGYTF.

DNA of the CDR3: TGTGCCAGCAGTGATGGAGGGGCTAATGAAAAACTGTTTTTT. Translating it yields CASSDGGANEKLFF. The gene calls are TRBV2 and TRBJ1-4; tentative D call: TRBD1 (5 bases). Trimming cost V 3 bases and J 3 bases, with 8 bases left between them. CDR3 size: 14 residues. Germline assignment: CDR1 SNHLY and CDR2 FYNNEI.

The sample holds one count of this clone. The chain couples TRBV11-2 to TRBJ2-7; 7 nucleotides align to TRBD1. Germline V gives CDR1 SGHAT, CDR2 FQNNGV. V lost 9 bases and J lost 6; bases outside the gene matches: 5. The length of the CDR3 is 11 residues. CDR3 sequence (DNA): TGTGCCAGTAAGACAGGGACCGAGCAGTACTTC. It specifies CASKTGTEQYF.

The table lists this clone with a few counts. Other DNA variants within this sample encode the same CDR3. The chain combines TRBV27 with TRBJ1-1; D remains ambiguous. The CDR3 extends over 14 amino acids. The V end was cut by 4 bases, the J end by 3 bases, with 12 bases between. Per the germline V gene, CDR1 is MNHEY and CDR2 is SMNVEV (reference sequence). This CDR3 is CASSSAGADTEAFF. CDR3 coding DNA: TGTGCCAGCAGTTCTGCAGGAGCGGACACTGAAGCTTTCTTT.

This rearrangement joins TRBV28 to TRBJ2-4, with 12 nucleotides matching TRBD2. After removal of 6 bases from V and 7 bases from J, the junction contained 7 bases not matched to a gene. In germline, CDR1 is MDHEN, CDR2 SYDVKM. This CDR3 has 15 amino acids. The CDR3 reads CASRLAGGIMNIQYF. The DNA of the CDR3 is TGTGCCAGCAGACTAGCGGGAGGCATTATGAACATTCAGTACTTC.